The 31 T cell receptor beta chains in this list originate from one sample, sequenced in a study of shared T cell receptors in the human thymus. Here immunoSEQ multiplex PCR was the method, and the copy in TCRdb shows in-frame clones only, minus some. The sample holds about 400,000 clones; roughly 94% are singletons and the top ten take about 0.02%. Material: thymocytes. The receptor set was obtained from a human donor.

This chain connects TRBV7-6 to TRBJ2-5; D not resolved. Trimming took 1 base from V and 4 from J, leaving 13 bases between them. CDR3 length equals 15 residues. The germline gives CDR1 SGHVS, CDR2 FNYEAQ. Here the CDR3 reads CASSLVPTGGETQYF. Written as DNA, the CDR3 is TGTGCCAGCAGCTTAGTCCCGACGGGTGGAGAGACCCAGTACTTC. The full variable domain, with the rest looked up from reference TRBV7-6 and TRBJ2-5, is GAGVSQSPRYKVTKRGQDVALRCDPISGHVSLYWYRQALGQGPEFLTYFNYEAQQDKSGLPNDRFSAERPEGSISTLTIQRTEQRDSAMYRCASSLVPTGGETQYFGPGTRLLVL.

The chain employs TRBV11-1 and TRBJ2-7; TRBD1 is a possible D gene (5 bases). The ends were cut back, 6 bases at V and 5 bases at J, with 20 bases in the middle. CDR3 length: 15 residues. Germline V gene data show CDR1 as SGHAT and CDR2 as FQDESV (reference sequence). Here the CDR3 reads CASRKTVFSWDEQYF. CDR3 coding DNA: TGTGCCAGCAGAAAGACAGTCTTTTCTTGGGACGAGCAGTACTTC.

The V call is TRBV5-1, the J call TRBJ1-4; perhaps TRBD1 as D (5 bases). Germline V gene sequence: CDR1 SGHRS, CDR2 YFSETQ. The CDR3 is made up of 13 amino acids. Trimming removed 0 bases from V and 13 bases from J, with 13 bases in between. The CDR3 is CASSLADGGVLFF. In nucleotides, the CDR3 is TGCGCCAGCAGCTTGGCCGATGGAGGGGTACTGTTTTTT.

The chain combines TRBV7-3 with TRBJ2-3; 7 positions agree with TRBD2. CDR3 length: 15 amino acids. CDR1 and CDR2 from the germline V gene are SGHTA and FQGTGA. After removal of 0 bases from V and 4 bases from J, the junction contained 4 bases not matched to a gene. The CDR3, as DNA: TGTGCCAGCAGCTTAACGGGGGAGGGTCCAGATACGCAGTATTTT. Its translation: CASSLTGEGPDTQYF.

The rearrangement joins TRBV14 to TRBJ2-1; 9 bases line up with TRBD2. There are 16 residues in the CDR3. The germline gives CDR1 SGHDN, CDR2 FVKESK. The V gene end was trimmed by 0 bases and the J gene end by 7 bases; junction bases not matched to a gene: 7. The CDR3 sequence is CASSQDPRGRANEQFF. CDR3 in DNA: TGTGCCAGCAGCCAAGATCCGCGCGGGAGGGCGAATGAGCAGTTCTTC.

CDR3 in DNA: TGTGCCAGCAGCGTAGTACGGACCTACAATGAGCAGTTCTTC. Encoded protein: CASSVVRTYNEQFF. V and J are TRBV9 and TRBJ2-1; D is unclear. The CDR3 has 14 amino acids. V was pared by 0 bases and J by 2 bases, with 6 bases between. The V gene's germline CDR1 is SGDLS and CDR2 YYNGEE.

This clone was recorded only once. The CDR3 DNA follows: TGTGCCAGCAGCTTAGAGGAGATGCGGGAGGGGTACCAAGAGACCCAGTACTTC. This translates into CASSLEEMREGYQETQYF. The V and J genes are TRBV7-2 and TRBJ2-5, with 9 nucleotides matching TRBD2. V shed 1 base and J 0 bases; nucleotides not matched to a gene: 9. Germline assignment: CDR1 SGHTA and CDR2 FQGNSA. This CDR3 is 18 amino acids long.

The V gene is TRBV5-4, the J gene TRBJ1-4; a weak D match, TRBD1 (5 bases). Trimming cost V 2 bases and J 5 bases, with 13 bases left between them. The CDR3 is 15 residues long. CDR1 and CDR2 from the germline V gene are SGHNT and YYREEE (reference sequence). The CDR3 DNA reads TGTGCCAGCAGCTTAAGGGGCCCCTACAATGAAAAACTGTTTTTT. As protein: CASSLRGPYNEKLFF.

The chain carries TRBV28 and TRBJ1-5; 7 positions agree with TRBD1. This CDR3 comprises 13 residues. CDR1 and CDR2 (germline): MDHEN, SYDVKM. The CDR3 DNA reads as TGTGCTGAGTCGACAGGGCCCTATCAGCCCCAGCATTTT. Translation gives CAESTGPYQPQHF.

The V and J genes are TRBV4-1 and TRBJ2-7; D is undetermined. In germline, CDR1 is MGHRA, CDR2 YSYEKL. This CDR3 is built from 17 residues. The V and J ends lost 1 base and 6 bases respectively, with 22 bases between them. The CDR3 loop is CASSQALAELSRVEQYF. Written as DNA, the CDR3 is TGCGCCAGCAGCCAAGCTTTGGCGGAGCTCTCTCGGGTCGAGCAGTACTTC.

The chain links TRBV4-2 to TRBJ2-3; weak D call: TRBD2 (5 bases). Germline V gene lookup returns CDR1 LGHNA and CDR2 YNFKEQ. Trimming took off 0 bases at V and 6 bases at J, with 25 bases between the two ends. The CDR3 spans 19 residues. CDR3 region: CASSQDKRLAQTYADTQYF. For the CDR3, the DNA is TGTGCCAGCAGCCAAGATAAGAGGCTAGCACAGACCTACGCTGATACGCAGTATTTT.

Note on this clone: One end of the junction does not line up with germline, which may come from a read error. V and J are TRBV29-1 and TRBJ2-7; D gene ambiguous. The germline CDR1 and CDR2 sequences are SQVTM and ANQGSEA. The length of the CDR3 is 14 residues. In DNA form, the CDR3 reads TGCAGCGTTAAAGACGGTCAAAGCTCCTACGAGCAGTACTTC. This translates into CSVKDGQSSYEQYF.

This sequence joins TRBV9 and TRBJ2-3; 8 bases map to TRBD2. After removal of 2 bases from V and 3 bases from J, the junction contained 5 bases not matched to a gene. Germline V gene sequence: CDR1 SGDLS, CDR2 YYNGEE. This CDR3 region has 15 residues. The DNA of the CDR3 is TGTGCCAGCAGCGTGTTGGGACTAGGGACAGATACGCAGTATTTT. Translation: CASSVLGLGTDTQYF.

V usage is TRBV29-1 and J usage is TRBJ2-6; a possible D gene is TRBD1 (5 bases). The V gene lost 4 bases and the J gene lost 0 bases, with 13 bases spanning the gap. The CDR3 covers 16 residues. CDR1 is SQVTM, CDR2 ANQGSEA, per germline. CDR3 protein: CSVGTPEFSGANVLTF. In DNA form, the CDR3 reads TGCAGCGTTGGGACACCAGAGTTCTCTGGGGCCAACGTCCTGACTTTC.

Turning to this clone: The junction departs from the called germline gene at one end, perhaps through a read error. The rearrangement links TRBV7-7 to TRBJ2-2; no firm D call. The CDR3 loop spans 12 amino acids. Germline V gene data show CDR1 as SSHAT and CDR2 as FNYEAQ (reference sequence). This chain's CDR3 is CASSFTSGELFF. CDR3 DNA: TGTGCTAGCAGCTTTACAAGCGGGGAGCTGTTTTTT.

The chain joins TRBV5-4 to TRBJ2-1, with D unresolved. The CDR3 is 13 amino acids. Germline CDR1 and CDR2: SGHNT and YYREEE (reference sequence). Trimming took 6 bases from V and 6 from J, leaving 13 bases between them. DNA for the CDR3: TGTGCCAGCATGGGAAGTCTAGGCAATGAGCAGTTCTTC. Protein: CASMGSLGNEQFF. The full variable domain, its missing parts supplied by reference TRBV5-4 and TRBJ2-1, is ETGVTQSPTHLIKTRGQQVTLRCSSQSGHNTVSWYQQALGQGPQFIFQYYREEENGRGNFPPRFSGLQFPNYSSELNVNALELDDSALYLCASMGSLGNEQFFGPGTRLTVL.

V usage is TRBV4-1 and J usage is TRBJ1-3; perhaps TRBD1 as D (5 bases). Trimming pared 1 base from V and 4 bases from J, leaving 17 bases between. The germline V gene encodes CDR1 MGHRA and CDR2 YSYEKL. The CDR3 extends over 17 amino acids. CDR3 loop: CASSQAGRGAFGNTIYF. The DNA of the CDR3 is TGCGCCAGCAGCCAAGCGGGGCGAGGGGCGTTCGGAAACACCATATATTTT.

The chain combines TRBV18 with TRBJ2-3, with D uncertain. This CDR3 comprises 16 residues. Trimming cost V 0 bases and J 1 base, with 11 bases left between them. From germline, CDR1 is KGHSH and CDR2 LQKENI. The CDR3 DNA reads TGTGCCAGCTCACCACCAACTAATTTTGGCACAGATACGCAGTATTTT. Its translation is CASSPPTNFGTDTQYF. Full variable domain (remainder filled in from reference TRBV18 and TRBJ2-3): NAGVMQNPRHLVRRRGQEARLRCSPMKGHSHVYWYRQLPEEGLKFMVYLQKENIIDESGMPKERFSAEFPKEGPSILRIQQVVRGDSAAYFCASSPPTNFGTDTQYFGPGTRLTVL.

The chain employs TRBV20-1 and TRBJ2-7, with D unresolved. The V and J ends lost 5 bases and 6 bases respectively, with 11 bases between them. CDR1 DFQATT and CDR2 SNEGSKA come from the germline V gene (reference sequence). The CDR3 is 11 amino acids. DNA of the CDR3: TGCAGTGCTCCACGCTTCGCCGAGCAGTACTTC. This translates into CSAPRFAEQYF.

This clone was observed a single time. The chain carries TRBV7-8 and TRBJ2-1, with D tentatively TRBD1 (5 bases). Germline-derived CDR1 and CDR2 are SGHVS and FQNEAQ. The CDR3 length is 16 residues. Trimming took 5 bases from V and 8 from J, leaving 22 bases between them. The CDR3 here is CASSHRTGDLYDEQFF. The CDR3 DNA reads as TGTGCCAGCAGCCATAGAACAGGCGACTTGTACGATGAGCAGTTCTTC. Full variable domain (remainder filled in from reference TRBV7-8 and TRBJ2-1): GAGVSQSPRYKVAKRGQDVALRCDPISGHVSLFWYQQALGQGPEFLTYFQNEAQLDKSGLPSDRFFAERPEGSVSTLKIQRTQQEDSAVYLCASSHRTGDLYDEQFFGPGTRLTVL.

The rearrangement uses TRBV30 and TRBJ2-7; D ambiguous. The CDR3 contains 10 residues. Per the germline V gene, CDR1 is GTSNPN and CDR2 is SVGIG (reference sequence). V was trimmed by 0 bases and J by 5 bases, leaving 2 bases between them. CDR3 sequence reads: CAWSVHEQYF. CDR3 coding DNA: TGTGCCTGGAGTGTCCACGAGCAGTACTTC.

This clone was recorded only once. J is TRBJ2-1 and V is TRBV6-6; TRBD1 matches at 9 bases. The CDR3 length is 14 residues. Looked up from germline, CDR1 is MNHNY and CDR2 is SVGAGI (reference sequence). V gave up 2 bases and J gave up 4 bases; unmatched junction bases: 0. In DNA, the CDR3 is TGTGCCAGCAGTTACGGGACAGGGTACAATGAGCAGTTCTTC. It codes for CASSYGTGYNEQFF.

The chain recombines TRBV14 with TRBJ2-7; no definite D call. Trimming stripped 0 bases from V and 3 bases from J, with 15 bases between. The CDR3 runs to 16 residues. Germline CDR1 and CDR2: SGHDN and FVKESK. CDR3 protein: CASSQDRSGRIYEQYF. CDR3 DNA: TGTGCCAGCAGCCAAGATCGTTCAGGCAGGATCTACGAGCAGTACTTC.

V gene TRBV14 combines with J gene TRBJ2-7, with 9 bases aligning to TRBD2. V lost 4 bases, J lost 2 bases, and 6 bases stayed unmatched. The CDR3 extends over 15 amino acids. Per the germline V gene, CDR1 is SGHDN and CDR2 is FVKESK. This CDR3 is CASSPRTSETYEQYF. CDR3 DNA: TGTGCCAGCAGCCCGAGGACTAGCGAGACCTACGAGCAGTACTTC.

The chain uses TRBV13 and TRBJ2-4, with 13 bases that match TRBD2. After removal of 2 bases from V and 3 bases from J, the junction contained 25 bases not matched to a gene. In germline, CDR1 is PRHDT, CDR2 FYEKMQ (reference sequence). This CDR3 region has 24 residues. As DNA, the CDR3 is TGTGCCAGCAGCTTATCCTGGACTAGCGGGAGCAGGGGGCATGTTCCTTTAGTCAAAAACATTCAGTACTTC. It encodes CASSLSWTSGSRGHVPLVKNIQYF.

This chain joins TRBV28 and TRBJ1-5, with D perhaps TRBD1 (5 bases). CDR3 size: 14 residues. V was clipped by 6 bases and J by 5 bases, with 14 bases between them. CDR1 is MDHEN and CDR2 is SYDVKM in the germline V gene. The CDR3 spells CASSQSTADQPQHF. CDR3 sequence (DNA): TGTGCCAGCAGCCAATCGACAGCTGATCAGCCCCAGCATTTT.

In DNA form, the CDR3 reads TGTGCCAGCAGTTCCCGGACAGGATATGTCTCTGGGGCCAACGTCCTGACTTTC. The encoded protein is CASSSRTGYVSGANVLTF. V and J are TRBV27 and TRBJ2-6; TRBD1 agrees at 7 bases. CDR3 length: 18 residues. The V gene's germline CDR1 is MNHEY and CDR2 SMNVEV (reference sequence). After removal of 4 bases from V and 0 bases from J, the junction contained 9 bases not matched to a gene.

The chain carries TRBV28 and TRBJ2-7; TRBD1 agrees at 8 bases. Per the germline V gene, CDR1 is MDHEN and CDR2 is SYDVKM. This CDR3 comprises 14 residues. J was trimmed by 2 bases and V by 5 bases; bases with no gene match: 5. The CDR3 DNA sequence: TGTGCCAGCAGTCCACAGGGGGAAGCCTACGAGCAGTACTTC. As protein: CASSPQGEAYEQYF.

The chain has TRBV15 and TRBJ2-7; 9 bases line up with TRBD1. Germline values: CDR1 LNHNV, CDR2 YYDKDF (reference sequence). The CDR3 spans 14 residues. J lost 3 bases, V lost 5 bases, and 5 bases had no gene match. CDR3 sequence: CATSGLTGGYEQYF. The CDR3 DNA sequence: TGTGCCACCAGCGGACTGACAGGGGGCTACGAGCAGTACTTC.

The chain recombines TRBV7-3 with TRBJ2-7, with TRBD2 matching 13 bases. V trimming: 2 bases; J trimming: 2 bases; junction bases outside the gene matches: 0. This CDR3 is built from 15 residues. CDR1 is SGHTA and CDR2 is FQGTGA in the germline V gene. The CDR3 spells CASSLGLAGAYEQYF. The CDR3 nucleotides read TGTGCCAGCAGCTTAGGACTAGCGGGAGCCTACGAGCAGTACTTC.

This clone occurred once. The chain has TRBV7-8 and TRBJ1-2; tentative D call: TRBD1 (6 bases). V shed 4 bases and J shed 8 bases, with 14 bases lying between them. Germline V gene data show CDR1 as SGHVS and CDR2 as FQNEAQ. The CDR3 extends over 13 amino acids. As DNA, the CDR3 is TGTGCCAGCAGCTCCGCGGGGGGCGGCGGCTACACCTTC. Translating it yields CASSSAGGGGYTF.